This T cell receptor beta chain emerged from a study of T cell clonotyping in hematopoietic cell transplantation. Study findings and constraints: Few recipient clonotypes overlapped donors; over 95% were de novo at given depth. After transplant, recipient diversity fell while pathologically expanded clonotypes grew through day 180.

Deletions cut 0 bases from V and 3 bases from J, with 8 bases between. This CDR3 has 15 residues. Germline-derived CDR1 and CDR2 are LGHNA and YSLEER. Sequencing used immunoSEQ multiplex PCR; TCRdb keeps in-frame clones, though not all of them. The sample carries about 10,000 clones, roughly nine tenths recorded once. This clone is a singleton in its sample. The antigen remains unidentified. The chain recombines TRBV4-3 with TRBJ1-4; D gene unclear. The sample here was PBMCs, taken 100 days after allogeneic stem cell transplant. The receptor's source is a female patient between 60 and 69 years old who had an allogeneic stem cell transplant from an unrelated donor, so the T cells may come from the graft donor. Some clones in this sample may be carry-over from other donors' samples. The CDR3 DNA reads as TGCGCCAGCAGCCAAGACGGGGTGCCTAATGAAAAACTGTTTTTT. Translating it yields CASSQDGVPNEKLFF.